This entry concerns a single T cell receptor beta chain. The data originate from a study of T cell repertoires in aging, cancer and after chemotherapy. Amplification of TCR beta used genomic DNA extracted from peripheral blood. TRB rearrangements spanning V, D and J were amplified using mixed TRB-A/B primers. TCRdb re-analysed the multiplex PCR reads in MiXCR, keeping a single row per CDR3 protein. The profile shows thousands of distinct CDR3 sequences, roughly two fifths of them singletons. This CDR3 comprises 13 residues. Germline V lookup: CDR1 SQVTM, CDR2 ANQGSEA. V lost 7 bases and J lost 4; bases outside the gene matches: 6.

V is TRBV29-1 and J is TRBJ2-3; TRBD1 aligns across 9 bases. Specimen: blood. The source is a human donor in good health. The CDR3 here is CSGRTGVADTQYF. As DNA, the CDR3 is TGCAGCGGACGGACAGGGGTGGCAGATACGCAGTATTTT.